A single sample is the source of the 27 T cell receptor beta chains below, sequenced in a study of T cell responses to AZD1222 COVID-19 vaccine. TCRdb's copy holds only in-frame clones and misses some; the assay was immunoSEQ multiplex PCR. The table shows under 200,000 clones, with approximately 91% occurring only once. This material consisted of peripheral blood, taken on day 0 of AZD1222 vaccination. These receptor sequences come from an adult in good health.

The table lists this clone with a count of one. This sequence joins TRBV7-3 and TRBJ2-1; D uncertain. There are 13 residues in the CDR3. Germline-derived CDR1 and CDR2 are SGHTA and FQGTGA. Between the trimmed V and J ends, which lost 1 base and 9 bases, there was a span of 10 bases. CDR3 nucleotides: TGTGCCAGCAGCTTAAGAAGTGTGGGTGAGCAGTTCTTC. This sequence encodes CASSLRSVGEQFF. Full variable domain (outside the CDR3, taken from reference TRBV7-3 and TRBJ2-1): GAGVSQTPSNKVTEKGKYVELRCDPISGHTALYWYRQSLGQGPEFLIYFQGTGAADDSGLPNDRFFAVRPEGSVSTLKIQRTERGDSAVYLCASSLRSVGEQFFGPGTRLTVL.

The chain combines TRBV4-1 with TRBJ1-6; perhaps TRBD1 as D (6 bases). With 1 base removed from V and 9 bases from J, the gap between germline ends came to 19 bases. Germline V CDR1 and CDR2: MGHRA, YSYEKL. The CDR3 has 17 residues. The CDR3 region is CASSQGGGGGNSSPLHF. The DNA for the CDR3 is TGCGCCAGCAGCCAAGGAGGAGGGGGGGGGAACTCTTCACCCCTCCACTTT.

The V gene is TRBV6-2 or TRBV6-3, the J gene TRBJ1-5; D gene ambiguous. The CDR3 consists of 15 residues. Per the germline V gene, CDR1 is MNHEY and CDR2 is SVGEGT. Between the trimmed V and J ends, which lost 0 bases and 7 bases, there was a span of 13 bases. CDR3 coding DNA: TGTGCCAGCAGTTACTCGAACGGGGAAGGGCAGCCCCAGCATTTT. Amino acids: CASSYSNGEGQPQHF.

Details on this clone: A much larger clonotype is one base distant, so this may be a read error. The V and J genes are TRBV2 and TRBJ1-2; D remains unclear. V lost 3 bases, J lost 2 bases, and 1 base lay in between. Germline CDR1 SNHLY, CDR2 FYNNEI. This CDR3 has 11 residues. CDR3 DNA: TGTGCCAGCAGTGACAACTATGGCTACACCTTC. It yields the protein CASSDNYGYTF.

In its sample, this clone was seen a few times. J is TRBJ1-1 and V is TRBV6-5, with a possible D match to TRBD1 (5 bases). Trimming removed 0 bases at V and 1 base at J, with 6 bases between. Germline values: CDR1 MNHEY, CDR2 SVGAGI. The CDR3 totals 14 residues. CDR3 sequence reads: CASSYSGGNTEAFF. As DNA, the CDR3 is TGTGCCAGCAGTTACTCGGGGGGGAACACTGAAGCTTTCTTT.

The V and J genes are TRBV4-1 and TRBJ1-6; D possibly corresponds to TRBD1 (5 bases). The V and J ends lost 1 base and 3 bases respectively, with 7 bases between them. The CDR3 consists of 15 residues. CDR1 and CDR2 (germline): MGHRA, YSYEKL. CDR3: CASSQGGSYNSPLHF. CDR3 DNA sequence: TGCGCCAGCAGCCAAGGGGGGAGCTATAATTCACCCCTCCACTTT.

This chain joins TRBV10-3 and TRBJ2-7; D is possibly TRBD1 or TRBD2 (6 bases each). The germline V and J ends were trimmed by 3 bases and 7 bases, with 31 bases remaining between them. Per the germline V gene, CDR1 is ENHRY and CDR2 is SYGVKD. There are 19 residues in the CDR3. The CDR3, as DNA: TGTGCCATCAGTGACCTCCTGGGGGCGGGCGGACTCGCTGGGGGGGAGCAGTACTTC. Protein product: CAISDLLGAGGLAGGEQYF.

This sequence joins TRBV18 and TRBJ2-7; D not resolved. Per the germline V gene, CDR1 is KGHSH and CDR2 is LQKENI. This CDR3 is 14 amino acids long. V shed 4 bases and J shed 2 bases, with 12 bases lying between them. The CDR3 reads CASSLSGRPYEQYF. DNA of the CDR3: TGTGCCAGCTCACTCTCCGGCAGGCCCTACGAGCAGTACTTC.

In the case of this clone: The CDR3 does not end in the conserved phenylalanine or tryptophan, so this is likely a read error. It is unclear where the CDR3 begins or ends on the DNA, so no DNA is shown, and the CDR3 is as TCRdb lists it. The CDR3 sequence: CASSLGSYGTFNL. This rearrangement joins TRBV11-2 to TRBJ2-7. Germline values: CDR1 SGHAT, CDR2 FQNNGV. The CDR3 contains 13 residues when both ends are counted.

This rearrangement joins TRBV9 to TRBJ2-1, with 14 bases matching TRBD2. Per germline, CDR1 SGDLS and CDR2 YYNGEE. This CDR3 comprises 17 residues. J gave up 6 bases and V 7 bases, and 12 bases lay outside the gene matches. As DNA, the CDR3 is TGTGCCAGCGGGACTAACCCGGGACTAGCGGGAGTCAATGAGCAGTTCTTC. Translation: CASGTNPGLAGVNEQFF.

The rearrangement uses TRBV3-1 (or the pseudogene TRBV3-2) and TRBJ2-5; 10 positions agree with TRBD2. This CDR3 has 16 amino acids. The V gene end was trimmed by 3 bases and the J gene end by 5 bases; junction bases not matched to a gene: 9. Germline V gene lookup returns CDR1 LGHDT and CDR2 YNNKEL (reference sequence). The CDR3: CASSQAGGSGRETQYF. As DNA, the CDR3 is TGTGCCAGCAGCCAGGCCGGGGGTAGCGGGAGGGAGACCCAGTACTTC.

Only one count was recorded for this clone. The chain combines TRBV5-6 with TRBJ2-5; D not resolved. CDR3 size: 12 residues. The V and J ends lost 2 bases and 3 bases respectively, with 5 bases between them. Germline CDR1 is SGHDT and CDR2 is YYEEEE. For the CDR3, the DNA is TGTGCCAGCAGCTTTGGGGAAGAGACCCAGTACTTC. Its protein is CASSFGEETQYF.

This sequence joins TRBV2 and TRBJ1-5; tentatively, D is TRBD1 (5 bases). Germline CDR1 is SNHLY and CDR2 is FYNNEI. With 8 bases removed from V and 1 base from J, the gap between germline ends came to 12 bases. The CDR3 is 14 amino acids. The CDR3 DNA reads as TGTGCCAGCTCGGACACGATGAGCAATCAGCCCCAGCATTTT. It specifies CASSDTMSNQPQHF.

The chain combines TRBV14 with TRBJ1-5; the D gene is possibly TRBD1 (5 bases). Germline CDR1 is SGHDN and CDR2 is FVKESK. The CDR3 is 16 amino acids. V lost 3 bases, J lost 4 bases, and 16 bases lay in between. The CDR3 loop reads CASSHLTGAKNQPQHF. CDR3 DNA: TGTGCCAGCAGCCATTTAACAGGCGCCAAGAATCAGCCCCAGCATTTT.

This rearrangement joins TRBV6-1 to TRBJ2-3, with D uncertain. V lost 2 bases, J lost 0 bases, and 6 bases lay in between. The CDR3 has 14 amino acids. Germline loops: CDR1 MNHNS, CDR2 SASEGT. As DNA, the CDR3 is TGTGCCAGCAGTGAAAACCCTAGCACAGATACGCAGTATTTT. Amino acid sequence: CASSENPSTDTQYF.

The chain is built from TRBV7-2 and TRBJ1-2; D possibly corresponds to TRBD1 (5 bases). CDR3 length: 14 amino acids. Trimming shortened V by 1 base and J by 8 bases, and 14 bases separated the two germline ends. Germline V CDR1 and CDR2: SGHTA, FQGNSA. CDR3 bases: TGTGCCAGCAGCTTAGTGGGGGTAGCATGGGGCTACACCTTC. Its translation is CASSLVGVAWGYTF.

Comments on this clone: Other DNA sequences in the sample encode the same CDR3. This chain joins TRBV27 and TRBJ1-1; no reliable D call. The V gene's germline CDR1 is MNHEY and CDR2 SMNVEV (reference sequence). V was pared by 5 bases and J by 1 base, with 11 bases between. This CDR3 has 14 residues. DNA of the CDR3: TGTGCCAGCAGTCTCCGGGCCTCGAACACTGAAGCTTTCTTT. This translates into CASSLRASNTEAFF.

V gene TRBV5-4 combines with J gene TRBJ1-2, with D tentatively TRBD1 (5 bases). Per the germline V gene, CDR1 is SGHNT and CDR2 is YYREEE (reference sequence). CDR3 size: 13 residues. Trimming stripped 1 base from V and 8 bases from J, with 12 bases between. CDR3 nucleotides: TGTGCCAGCAGCTTGCGCAGGGTGGGCGGCTACACCTTC. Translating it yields CASSLRRVGGYTF.

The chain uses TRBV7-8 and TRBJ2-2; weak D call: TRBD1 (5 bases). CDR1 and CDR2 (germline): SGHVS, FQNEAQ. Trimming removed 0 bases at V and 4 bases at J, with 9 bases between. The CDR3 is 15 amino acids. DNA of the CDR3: TGTGCCAGCAGCTTAGCGGGGCTCTTCACCGGGGAGCTGTTTTTT. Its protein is CASSLAGLFTGELFF.

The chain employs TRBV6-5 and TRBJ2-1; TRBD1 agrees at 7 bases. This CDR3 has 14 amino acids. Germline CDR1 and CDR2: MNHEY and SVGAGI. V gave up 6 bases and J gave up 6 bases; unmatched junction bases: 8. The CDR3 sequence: CASSLAGTVNEQFF. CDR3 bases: TGTGCCAGCAGCCTTGCCGGGACAGTCAATGAGCAGTTCTTC.

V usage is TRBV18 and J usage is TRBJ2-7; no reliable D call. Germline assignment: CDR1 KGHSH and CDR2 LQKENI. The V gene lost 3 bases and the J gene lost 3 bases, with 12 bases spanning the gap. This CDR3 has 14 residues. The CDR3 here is CASSPSTGYYEQYF. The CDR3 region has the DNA TGTGCCAGCTCACCCTCGACTGGATACTACGAGCAGTACTTC.

CDR3 DNA sequence: TGTGCCAGACAAGGCCGGCAGAAGAGTTATTCTGGGGCCAACGTCCTGACTTTC. Translated, it gives CARQGRQKSYSGANVLTF. The gene calls are TRBV25-1 and TRBJ2-6, with D hard to call. With 9 bases removed from V and 1 base from J, the gap between germline ends came to 22 bases. The CDR3 consists of 18 residues. Germline loops: CDR1 MGHDK, CDR2 SYGVNS.

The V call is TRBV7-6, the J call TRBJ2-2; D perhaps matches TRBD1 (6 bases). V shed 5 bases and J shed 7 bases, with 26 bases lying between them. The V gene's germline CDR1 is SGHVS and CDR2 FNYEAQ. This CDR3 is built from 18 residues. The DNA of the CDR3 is TGTGCCAGCAGCCCCCGGGACACGGCGGGTATAGTTGGCGGGGAGCTGTTTTTT. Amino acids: CASSPRDTAGIVGGELFF.

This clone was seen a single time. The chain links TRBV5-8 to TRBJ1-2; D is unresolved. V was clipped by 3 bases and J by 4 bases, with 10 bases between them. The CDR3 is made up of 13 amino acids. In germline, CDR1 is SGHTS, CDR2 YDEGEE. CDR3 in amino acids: CASSWTSTYGYTF. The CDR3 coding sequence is TGTGCCAGCAGCTGGACCTCCACCTATGGCTACACCTTC.

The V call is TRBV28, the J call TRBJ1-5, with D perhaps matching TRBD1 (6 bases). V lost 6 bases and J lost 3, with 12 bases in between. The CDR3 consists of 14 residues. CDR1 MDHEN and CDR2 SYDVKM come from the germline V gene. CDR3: CASSPGGPNQPQHF. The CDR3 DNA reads TGTGCCAGCAGCCCCGGGGGGCCCAATCAGCCCCAGCATTTT.

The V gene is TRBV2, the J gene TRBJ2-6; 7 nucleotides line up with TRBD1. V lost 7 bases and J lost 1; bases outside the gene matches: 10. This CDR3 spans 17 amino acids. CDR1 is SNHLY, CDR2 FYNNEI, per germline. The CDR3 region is CASTWDRSLSGANVLTF. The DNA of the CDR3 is TGTGCCAGCACGTGGGACAGATCTTTATCTGGGGCCAACGTCCTGACTTTC. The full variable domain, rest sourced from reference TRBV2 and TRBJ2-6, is EPEVTQTPSHQVTQMGQEVILRCVPISNHLYFYWYRQILGQKVEFLVSFYNNEISEKSEIFDDQFSVERPDGSNFTLKIRSTKLEDSAMYFCASTWDRSLSGANVLTFGAGSRLTVL.

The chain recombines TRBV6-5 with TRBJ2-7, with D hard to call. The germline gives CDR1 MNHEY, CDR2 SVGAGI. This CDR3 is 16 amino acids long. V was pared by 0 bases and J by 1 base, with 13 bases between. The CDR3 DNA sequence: TGTGCCAGCAGTTACTCTGCTGGGCAGAAATCCTACGAGCAGTACTTC. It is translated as CASSYSAGQKSYEQYF.